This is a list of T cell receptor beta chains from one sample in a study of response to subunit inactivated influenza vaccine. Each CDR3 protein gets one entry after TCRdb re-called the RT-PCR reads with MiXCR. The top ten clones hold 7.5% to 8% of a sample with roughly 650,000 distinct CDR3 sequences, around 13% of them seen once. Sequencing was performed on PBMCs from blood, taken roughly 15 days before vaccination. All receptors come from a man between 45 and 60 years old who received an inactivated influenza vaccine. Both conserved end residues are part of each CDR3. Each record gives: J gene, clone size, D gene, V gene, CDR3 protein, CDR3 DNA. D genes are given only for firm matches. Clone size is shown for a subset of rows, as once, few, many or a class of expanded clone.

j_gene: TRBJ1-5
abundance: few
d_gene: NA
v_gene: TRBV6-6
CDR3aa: CASSPPSQPQHF
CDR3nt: TGTGCCAGCAGCCCCCCAAGTCAGCCCCAGCATTTT

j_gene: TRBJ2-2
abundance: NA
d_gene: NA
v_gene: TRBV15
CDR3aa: CATKAGQNTGELFF
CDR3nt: TGTGCCACCAAGGCTGGACAGAACACCGGGGAGCTGTTTTTT

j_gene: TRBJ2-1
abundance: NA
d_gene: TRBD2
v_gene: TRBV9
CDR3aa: CASSGRGTSGGALFF
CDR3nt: TGTGCCAGCAGCGGCCGAGGGACTAGCGGGGGGGCCTTGTTCTTC

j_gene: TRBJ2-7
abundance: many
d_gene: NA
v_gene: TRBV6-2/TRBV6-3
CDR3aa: CASRPTPGRPYEQYF
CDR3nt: TGTGCCAGCAGGCCCACGCCGGGACGGCCCTACGAGCAGTACTTC

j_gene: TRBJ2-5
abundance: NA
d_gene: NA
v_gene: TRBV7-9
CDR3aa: CASSLAPGLGKETQYF
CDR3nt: TGTGCCAGCAGCTTAGCCCCGGGTTTGGGGAAAGAGACCCAGTACTTC

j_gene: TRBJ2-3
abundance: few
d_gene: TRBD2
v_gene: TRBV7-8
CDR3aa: CASSFRAGASTDTQYF
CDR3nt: TGTGCCAGCAGCTTCCGAGCGGGAGCTAGCACAGATACGCAGTATTTT

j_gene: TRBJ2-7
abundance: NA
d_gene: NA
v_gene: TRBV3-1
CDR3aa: CASSQDRQVSYEQYF
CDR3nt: TGTGCCAGCAGCCAAGATCGGCAGGTCTCCTACGAGCAGTACTTC

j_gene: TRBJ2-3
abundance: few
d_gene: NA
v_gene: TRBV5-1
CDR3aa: CASSPSPRGGTDTQYF
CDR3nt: TGCGCCAGCAGCCCATCCCCCCGGGGTGGCACAGATACGCAGTATTTT

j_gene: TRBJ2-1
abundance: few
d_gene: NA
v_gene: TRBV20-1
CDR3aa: CSANSWYNEQFF
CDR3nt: TGCAGTGCTAACTCTTGGTACAATGAGCAGTTCTTC

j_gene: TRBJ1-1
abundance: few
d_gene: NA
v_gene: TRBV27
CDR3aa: CASSTWYGTEAFF
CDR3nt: TGTGCCAGCAGTACATGGTATGGCACTGAAGCTTTCTTT

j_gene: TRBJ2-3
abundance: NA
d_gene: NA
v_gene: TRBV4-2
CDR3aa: CASSQDHSSTDTQYF
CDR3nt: TGTGCCAGCAGCCAAGATCACAGCAGCACAGATACGCAGTATTTT

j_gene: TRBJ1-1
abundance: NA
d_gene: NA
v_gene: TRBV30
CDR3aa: CAWSQGQFTEAFF
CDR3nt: TGTGCCTGGAGTCAGGGGCAGTTCACTGAAGCTTTCTTT

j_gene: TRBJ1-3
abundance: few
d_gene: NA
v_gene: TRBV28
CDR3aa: CASSLNQENTIYF
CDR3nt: TGTGCCAGCAGCTTAAATCAGGAAAACACCATATATTTT

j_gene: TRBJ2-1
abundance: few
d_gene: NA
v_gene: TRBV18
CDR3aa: CASSQNREEQFF
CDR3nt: TGTGCCAGCTCACAGAACCGGGAGGAGCAGTTCTTC

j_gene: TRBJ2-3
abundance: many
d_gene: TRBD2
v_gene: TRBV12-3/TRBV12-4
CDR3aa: CASRLAGGGDTQYF
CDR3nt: TGTGCCAGCAGACTAGCGGGAGGGGGGGATACGCAGTATTTT

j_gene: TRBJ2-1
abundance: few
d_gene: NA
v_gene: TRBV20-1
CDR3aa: CSADDNYNEQFF
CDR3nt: TGCAGTGCCGACGACAACTACAATGAGCAGTTCTTC

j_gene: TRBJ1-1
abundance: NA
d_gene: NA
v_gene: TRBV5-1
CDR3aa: CASSPQGWGTEAFF
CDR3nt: TGCGCCAGCAGTCCGCAGGGGTGGGGCACTGAAGCTTTCTTT

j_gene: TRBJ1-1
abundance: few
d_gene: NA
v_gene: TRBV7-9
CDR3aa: CASSKASSSGTEAFF
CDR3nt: TGTGCCAGCAGCAAAGCATCATCGAGCGGTACTGAAGCTTTCTTT

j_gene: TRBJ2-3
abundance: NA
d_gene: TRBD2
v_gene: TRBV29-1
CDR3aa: CSVLAGGPSDTQYF
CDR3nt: TGCAGCGTTCTTGCGGGAGGGCCATCAGATACGCAGTATTTT

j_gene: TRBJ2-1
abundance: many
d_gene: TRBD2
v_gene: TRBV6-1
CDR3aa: CASLAGASAYNEQFF
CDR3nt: TGTGCCAGCCTAGCGGGAGCCTCGGCCTACAATGAGCAGTTCTTC

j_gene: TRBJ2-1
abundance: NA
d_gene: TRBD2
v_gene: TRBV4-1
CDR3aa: CASSLAGGRYSGNEQFF
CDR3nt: TGCGCCAGCAGTCTAGCGGGGGGGCGTTACTCTGGCAATGAGCAGTTCTTC

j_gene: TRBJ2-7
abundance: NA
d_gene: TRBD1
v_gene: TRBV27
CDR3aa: CASRDRVRSEQYF
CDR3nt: TGTGCCAGCAGAGACAGGGTTAGGAGCGAGCAGTACTTC

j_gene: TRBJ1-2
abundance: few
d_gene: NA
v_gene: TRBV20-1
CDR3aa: CSARDPSEGVHGYTF
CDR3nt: TGCAGTGCTAGAGATCCCTCTGAAGGAGTCCATGGCTACACCTTC

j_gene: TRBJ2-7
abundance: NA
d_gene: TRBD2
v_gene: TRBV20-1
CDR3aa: CSASRLAGFLNEQYF
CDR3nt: TGCAGTGCTAGCCGACTAGCGGGATTTCTGAACGAGCAGTACTTC

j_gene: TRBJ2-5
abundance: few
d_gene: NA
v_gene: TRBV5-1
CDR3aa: CASSLSGARQETQYF
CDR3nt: TGCGCCAGCAGCTTGTCCGGGGCCCGCCAAGAGACCCAGTACTTC

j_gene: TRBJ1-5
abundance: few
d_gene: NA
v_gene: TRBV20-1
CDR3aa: CSAGVPGNQPQHF
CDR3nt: TGCAGTGCTGGCGTCCCCGGGAACCAGCCCCAGCATTTT

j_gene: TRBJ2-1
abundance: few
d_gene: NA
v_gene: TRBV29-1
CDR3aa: CSVDQGGEQFF
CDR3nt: TGCAGCGTTGATCAGGGTGGTGAGCAGTTCTTC

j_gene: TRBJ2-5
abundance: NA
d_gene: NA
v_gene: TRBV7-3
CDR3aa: CASSLTGGVSETQYF
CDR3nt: TGTGCCAGCAGCTTAACAGGGGGTGTTTCCGAGACCCAGTACTTC

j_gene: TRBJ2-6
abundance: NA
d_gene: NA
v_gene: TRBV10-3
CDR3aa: CAISEGSSGANVLTF
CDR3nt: TGTGCCATCAGTGAGGGAAGCTCTGGGGCCAACGTCCTGACTTTC

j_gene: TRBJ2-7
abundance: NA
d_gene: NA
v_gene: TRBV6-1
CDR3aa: CASSQQGPKNEQYF
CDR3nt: TGTGCCAGCAGTCAACAAGGGCCTAAGAACGAGCAGTACTTC